One sample yielded the 29 T cell receptor beta chains listed below, sequenced in a study of OX40 agonist ivuxolimab in advanced cancers. TCRdb's copy holds only in-frame clones and misses some; the assay was immunoSEQ multiplex PCR. The sample carries about 45,000 clones, 70% to 85% recorded once. The starting material was CD4+ or CD8+ T cells sorted from blood, obtained in a trial of the OX40 agonist ivuxolimab. Receptors were obtained from an adult with an advanced solid tumor such as melanoma, head and neck, liver or kidney cancer.

This chain connects TRBV5-4 to TRBJ1-1; D may be TRBD1 (5 bases). Germline lookup yields CDR1 SGHNT and CDR2 YYREEE (reference sequence). The CDR3 is 13 amino acids. Trimming cost V 3 bases and J 7 bases, with 13 bases left between them. The CDR3: CASSWQGGNEAFF. The CDR3 DNA reads as TGTGCCAGCAGCTGGCAGGGAGGGAATGAAGCTTTCTTT.

This clone has just a few counts. Other DNA sequences within the sample encode an identical CDR3. V is TRBV7-2 and J is TRBJ2-5; D is uncertain. The CDR3 is 13 residues long. Trimming took off 1 base at V and 5 bases at J, with 8 bases between the two ends. Per germline, CDR1 SGHTA and CDR2 FQGNSA. The CDR3 protein is CASSLGLEETQYF. The CDR3 DNA sequence: TGTGCCAGCAGCTTAGGGTTAGAGGAGACCCAGTACTTC.

The chain employs TRBV19 and TRBJ2-3; a weak D match, TRBD1 (6 bases). From germline, CDR1 is LNHDA and CDR2 SQIVND (reference sequence). Trimming cost V 1 base and J 0 bases, with 8 bases left between them. The CDR3 is 15 amino acids. The CDR3 coding sequence is TGTGCCAGTAGTATAGTGGGGGCTAGCACAGATACGCAGTATTTT. It is translated as CASSIVGASTDTQYF.

V gene TRBV7-6 combines with J gene TRBJ2-2; D unresolved. CDR1 SGHVS and CDR2 FNYEAQ come from the germline V gene. V dropped 4 bases and J dropped 1 base, with 10 bases sitting between them. The CDR3 has 15 residues. Here the CDR3 DNA reads TGTGCCAGCAGCTGGGCAGACAAGAACACCGGGGAGCTGTTTTTT. Encoded protein: CASSWADKNTGELFF.

V usage is TRBV9 and J usage is TRBJ1-2; no clear D gene. This CDR3 is 13 amino acids long. V shed 0 bases and J shed 2 bases, with 5 bases lying between them. CDR1 is SGDLS, CDR2 YYNGEE, per germline. The CDR3 DNA reads TGTGCCAGCAGCGTAGTAGGGAACTATGGCTACACCTTC. It is translated as CASSVVGNYGYTF.

The rearrangement joins TRBV7-9 to TRBJ1-1; D remains ambiguous. The CDR3 sequence is 13 residues long. Germline V gene sequence: CDR1 SEHNR, CDR2 FQNEAQ (reference sequence). The V and J ends lost 5 bases and 11 bases respectively, with 18 bases between them. The CDR3 region is CASSPRTLGAAFF. In nucleotides, the CDR3 is TGTGCCAGCAGCCCCCGGACTCTCGGCGCCGCTTTCTTT.

V gene TRBV7-9 combines with J gene TRBJ2-5; maybe TRBD2 (5 bases). The J call may be wrong; the DNA end is better matched by TRBJ2-7. The germline V gene encodes CDR1 SEHNR and CDR2 FQNEAQ (reference sequence). The CDR3 spans 14 residues. The CDR3 region is CASTAVGSAYEQYF. The CDR3 nucleotides read TGTGCCAGCACTGCTGTTGGGAGTGCTTACGAGCAGTACTTC.

The chain combines TRBV19 with TRBJ2-1; tentatively, D is TRBD1 or TRBD2 (5 bases each). The germline V gene encodes CDR1 LNHDA and CDR2 SQIVND (reference sequence). This CDR3 spans 15 amino acids. V was cut by 6 bases and J by 3 bases, with 15 bases left in between. CDR3 bases: TGTGCCAGTAGCCAATCGGGACCGTACTACAATGAGCAGTTCTTC. Translating gives CASSQSGPYYNEQFF.

This clone was seen a single time. This sequence joins TRBV7-2 and TRBJ2-7; D is uncertain. V was shortened by 0 bases and J by 3 bases, with 9 bases between the two germline ends. In germline, CDR1 is SGHTA, CDR2 FQGNSA. This CDR3 is 14 amino acids long. CDR3 sequence: CASSLADQYYEQYF. The DNA for the CDR3 is TGTGCCAGCAGCTTAGCAGATCAATACTACGAGCAGTACTTC.

CDR3 coding DNA: TGTGCTAGTGGTTTGGGACAGGGGGGCAGCGAGCAGTACTTC. It encodes CASGLGQGGSEQYF. The chain uses TRBV12-5 and TRBJ2-7; 9 bases fit TRBD1. Germline V gene data show CDR1 as LGHNT and CDR2 as FRNRAP. V lost 1 base and J lost 6; bases outside the gene matches: 4. The CDR3 has 14 residues.

In this sample, this clone turned up a few times. V is TRBV27 and J is TRBJ2-7; D is possibly TRBD1 (5 bases). The germline V and J ends were trimmed by 4 bases and 5 bases, with 12 bases remaining between them. The CDR3 is made up of 13 amino acids. Germline CDR1 reads MNHEY; CDR2 reads SMNVEV (reference sequence). This CDR3 reads CASSWQGSHEQYF. CDR3 nucleotides: TGTGCCAGCAGTTGGCAGGGCAGCCACGAGCAGTACTTC.

The J gene is TRBJ1-1, the V gene TRBV5-1; tentatively, D is TRBD1 (6 bases). The CDR3 spans 15 residues. Germline CDR1 and CDR2: SGHRS and YFSETQ. V lost 7 bases to trimming and J lost 11 bases, with 27 bases between them. CDR3 sequence (DNA): TGCGCCAGCGCCCAAGAAGTCGGACAGACAGGTGGGGCTTTCTTT. Residues: CASAQEVGQTGGAFF.

This clone was seen a few times. This chain joins TRBV5-8 and TRBJ2-1; D gene ambiguous. With 1 base removed from V and 9 bases from J, the gap between germline ends came to 14 bases. Germline CDR1 is SGHTS and CDR2 is YDEGEE. CDR3 size: 14 residues. DNA of the CDR3: TGTGCCAGCAGCTTGTATGCGTCGGCTAGTGAGCAGTTCTTC. It codes for CASSLYASASEQFF.

In DNA form, the CDR3 reads TGTGCCATCAGTGAGGGCGGGGGCTCCTACGAGCAGTACTTC. Residues: CAISEGGGSYEQYF. The chain uses TRBV10-3 and TRBJ2-7; TRBD2 matches 7 bases. Germline CDR1 reads ENHRY; CDR2 reads SYGVKD. This CDR3 region has 14 residues. The junction had 1 base not matched to a gene; V was cut back by 2 bases and J by 0 bases.

This clone has just one count. The chain joins TRBV7-8 to TRBJ1-2, with D unclear. The ends were cut back, 4 bases at V and 4 bases at J, with 10 bases in the middle. Germline assignment: CDR1 SGHVS and CDR2 FQNEAQ. This CDR3 region has 13 residues. The CDR3 DNA follows: TGTGCCAGCAGCTCCGGACTGGGCTATGGCTACACCTTC. The encoded protein is CASSSGLGYGYTF. Variable domain in full (rest from reference TRBV7-8 and TRBJ1-2): GAGVSQSPRYKVAKRGQDVALRCDPISGHVSLFWYQQALGQGPEFLTYFQNEAQLDKSGLPSDRFFAERPEGSVSTLKIQRTQQEDSAVYLCASSSGLGYGYTFGSGTRLTVV.

This chain uses TRBV10-3 with TRBJ1-3, with D possibly matching TRBD1 (6 bases). This CDR3 spans 16 amino acids. Germline V gene data show CDR1 as ENHRY and CDR2 as SYGVKD. Trimming stripped 3 bases from V and 0 bases from J, with 12 bases between. For the CDR3, the DNA is TGTGCCATCAGTGAACAAACAGGGAGCTCTGGAAACACCATATATTTT. It translates to CAISEQTGSSGNTIYF.

This clone was detected a few times. This chain connects TRBV5-1 to TRBJ1-6, with 9 nucleotides matching TRBD1. The CDR3 totals 16 residues. V was pared by 4 bases and J by 7 bases, with 9 bases of the junction left unmatched. Germline V gives CDR1 SGHRS, CDR2 YFSETQ. This CDR3 is CASSLLGQGKNSPLHF. The CDR3 bases are TGCGCCAGCAGCCTACTAGGACAGGGGAAGAATTCACCCCTCCACTTT.

This clone was seen only once. This chain uses TRBV6-1 with TRBJ1-4; D may be TRBD1 (5 bases). V was trimmed by 4 bases and J by 5 bases, leaving 11 bases between them. Germline V gene lookup returns CDR1 MNHNS and CDR2 SASEGT. This CDR3 comprises 14 residues. The CDR3, as DNA: TGTGCCAGCAGTGTCGGGACGGCGAATGAAAAACTGTTTTTT. The encoded protein is CASSVGTANEKLFF.

V gene TRBV30 combines with J gene TRBJ2-7; D uncertain. CDR1 and CDR2 from the germline V gene are GTSNPN and SVGIG (reference sequence). The CDR3 extends over 14 amino acids. V lost 0 bases to trimming and J lost 7 bases, with 16 bases between them. This CDR3 is CAWSVQDPPLEQYF. The CDR3 DNA reads TGTGCCTGGAGTGTGCAGGACCCCCCTTTAGAGCAGTACTTC.

A single count supports this clone. The chain is built from TRBV5-6 and TRBJ2-6; perhaps D is TRBD1 or TRBD2 (5 bases each). Germline CDR1 and CDR2: SGHDT and YYEEEE. The CDR3 has 18 residues. V was trimmed by 6 bases and J by 0 bases, leaving 19 bases between them. CDR3 in amino acids: CASTTPGPGTSGANVLTF. For the CDR3, the DNA is TGTGCCAGCACCACCCCAGGACCCGGGACCTCTGGGGCCAACGTCCTGACTTTC.

The V call is TRBV27, the J call TRBJ2-1; no clear D. V lost 5 bases, J lost 7 bases, and 12 bases lay in between. The CDR3 loop spans 13 amino acids. The germline gives CDR1 MNHEY, CDR2 SMNVEV (reference sequence). The CDR3 region is CASSLSQFNEQFF. The CDR3, as DNA: TGTGCCAGCAGTCTCTCACAGTTTAATGAGCAGTTCTTC.

V is TRBV5-1 and J is TRBJ1-1, with D possibly TRBD1 on 6 matching bases. V dropped 0 bases and J dropped 6 bases, with 12 bases sitting between them. Germline V lookup: CDR1 SGHRS, CDR2 YFSETQ. CDR3 length: 14 amino acids. DNA for the CDR3: TGCGCCAGCAGCTTGGAACAGGGAGTCCCTGAAGCTTTCTTT. Amino acid sequence: CASSLEQGVPEAFF.

The rearrangement links TRBV21-1 to TRBJ2-5; no DNA check was done on the table's D call, TRBD1. Judging by the DNA end, TRBJ2-7 fits better; the J call may be wrong. TRBV21-1 is an annotated pseudogene. This CDR3 spans 16 amino acids. The CDR3 spells CASSPRTGPTPYEQYF. Written as DNA, the CDR3 is TGTGCCAGCAGCCCCCGGACAGGGCCGACACCCTACGAGCAGTACTTC.

The chain has TRBV6-1 and TRBJ2-7; no clear D. The V end lost 7 bases, the J end lost 5 bases, and 9 bases lay between the germline ends. The length of the CDR3 is 11 residues. Germline V lookup: CDR1 MNHNS, CDR2 SASEGT. The CDR3 DNA reads as TGTGCCAGCACCCATGGGGACGAGCAGTACTTC. The encoded protein is CASTHGDEQYF.

The V gene is TRBV11-2, the J gene TRBJ1-6; D ambiguous. The CDR3 length is 15 residues. V lost 0 bases, J lost 6 bases, and 9 bases lay in between. Germline CDR1 reads SGHAT; CDR2 reads FQNNGV. The CDR3 sequence is CASSLDGRINSPLHF. CDR3 nucleotide sequence: TGTGCCAGCAGCTTAGACGGACGGATTAATTCACCCCTCCACTTT.

The rearrangement joins TRBV7-9 to TRBJ1-1; a possible D gene is TRBD1 (6 bases). Deletions cut 5 bases from V and 4 bases from J, with 14 bases between. Germline-derived CDR1 and CDR2 are SEHNR and FQNEAQ (reference sequence). CDR3 size: 14 residues. CDR3 amino acids: CASSPPGEGTEAFF. CDR3 bases: TGTGCCAGCAGCCCCCCAGGGGAGGGCACTGAAGCTTTCTTT.

The CDR3 spells CASSPQGIYTEAFF. DNA of the CDR3: TGTGCCAGCAGCCCACAGGGGATATACACTGAAGCTTTCTTT. This rearrangement joins TRBV5-5 to TRBJ1-1, with 7 bases lining up with TRBD1. Trimming took 4 bases from V and 3 from J; bases not matched to a gene: 6. Per the germline V gene, CDR1 is SGHKS and CDR2 is YYEKEE (reference sequence). CDR3 length: 14 amino acids.

The gene calls are TRBV5-1 and TRBJ2-1; weak D call: TRBD2 (6 bases). Germline CDR1 reads SGHRS; CDR2 reads YFSETQ. The CDR3 sequence is 17 residues long. V was pared by 2 bases and J by 2 bases, with 17 bases between. CDR3 coding DNA: TGCGCCAGCAGCTTAAGTAGGGGCGGGACCCCCTACAATGAGCAGTTCTTC. Its protein product is CASSLSRGGTPYNEQFF.

This chain joins TRBV19 and TRBJ2-3; D is undetermined. Germline V gene sequence: CDR1 LNHDA, CDR2 SQIVND (reference sequence). This CDR3 is 13 amino acids long. Trimming removed 1 base at V and 2 bases at J, with 4 bases between. CDR3 in DNA: TGTGCCAGTAGTATAGGTACCACAGATACGCAGTATTTT. Translated, it gives CASSIGTTDTQYF.